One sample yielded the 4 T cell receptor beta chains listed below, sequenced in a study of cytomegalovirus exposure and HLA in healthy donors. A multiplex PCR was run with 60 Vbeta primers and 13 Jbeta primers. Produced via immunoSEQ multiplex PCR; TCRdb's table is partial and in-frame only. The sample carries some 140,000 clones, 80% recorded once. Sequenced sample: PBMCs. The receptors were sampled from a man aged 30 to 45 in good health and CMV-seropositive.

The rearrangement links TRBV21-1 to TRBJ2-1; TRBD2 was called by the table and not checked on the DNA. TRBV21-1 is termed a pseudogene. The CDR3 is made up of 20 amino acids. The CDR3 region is CASSKGPDQMTSGVSNEQFF. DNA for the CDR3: TGTGCCAGCAGCAAAGGCCCTGACCAAATGACTAGCGGGGTGAGCAATGAGCAGTTCTTC.

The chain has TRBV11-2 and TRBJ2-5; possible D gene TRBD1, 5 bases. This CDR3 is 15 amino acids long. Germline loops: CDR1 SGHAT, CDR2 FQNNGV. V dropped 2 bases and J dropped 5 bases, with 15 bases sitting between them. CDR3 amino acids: CASSLSTVKGETQYF. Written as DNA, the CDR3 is TGTGCCAGCAGCTTAAGCACGGTCAAGGGGGAGACCCAGTACTTC.

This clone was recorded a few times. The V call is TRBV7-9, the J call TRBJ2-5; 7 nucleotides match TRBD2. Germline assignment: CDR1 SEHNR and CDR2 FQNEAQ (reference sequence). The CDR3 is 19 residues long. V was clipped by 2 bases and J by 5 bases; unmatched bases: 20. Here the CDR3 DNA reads TGTGCCAGCAGCTTATTCCCCCCCCCGGGCCCCCAGGGAGGGGAGACCCAGTACTTC. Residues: CASSLFPPPGPQGGETQYF.

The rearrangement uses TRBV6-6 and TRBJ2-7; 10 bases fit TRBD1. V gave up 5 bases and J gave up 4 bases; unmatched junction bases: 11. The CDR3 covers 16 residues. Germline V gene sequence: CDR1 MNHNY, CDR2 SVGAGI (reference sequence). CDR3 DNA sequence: TGTGCCAGCAGTCCCGGTAGGGGACAGGGGTTTTACGAGCAGTACTTC. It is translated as CASSPGRGQGFYEQYF.